Below are 8 T cell receptor beta chains sequenced from a single sample in a study of shared clonotypes between healthy human individuals. Some clones are missing from TCRdb's copy, which holds only in-frame ones; the method was immunoSEQ multiplex PCR. The sample holds over a million clones, around 82% seen once. The material sequenced was memory CD4+ T cells from PBMCs. Subset reported: CD45RA-negative fraction. These receptors were collected from a man between 18 and 29 years old in good health. Some clones in this sample may be carry-over from other donors' samples.

The chain joins TRBV10-1 to TRBJ1-5; the D is unclear. With 2 bases removed from V and 4 bases from J, the gap between germline ends came to 6 bases. From germline, CDR1 is WNHNN and CDR2 SYGVQD (reference sequence). CDR3 length: 13 residues. The CDR3 region is CASSEGRNQPQHF. DNA of the CDR3: TGCGCCAGCAGTGAGGGTAGGAATCAGCCCCAGCATTTT.

In this sample, this clone turned up once. The genes are TRBV28 and TRBJ2-7, with unresolved D. Trimming shortened V by 8 bases and J by 0 bases, and 14 bases separated the two germline ends. From germline, CDR1 is MDHEN and CDR2 SYDVKM. The CDR3 contains 14 residues. CDR3 sequence reads: CASCERRNSYEQYF. CDR3 bases: TGTGCCAGCTGCGAACGACGGAACTCCTACGAGCAGTACTTC.

This chain joins TRBV15 and TRBJ2-2, with 8 bases lining up with TRBD2. The CDR3 contains 18 residues. V shed 0 bases, J shed 6 bases, and the junction held 12 bases outside the gene matches. Germline lookup yields CDR1 LNHNV and CDR2 YYDKDF (reference sequence). CDR3 loop: CATSREEPGRGSAGELFF. Written as DNA, the CDR3 is TGTGCCACCAGCAGAGAGGAACCCGGGAGGGGTTCGGCCGGGGAGCTGTTTTTT.

This chain joins TRBV28 and TRBJ2-2, with 8 positions matching TRBD2. The length of the CDR3 is 16 residues. The V segment lost 7 bases and the J segment 6 bases; nucleotides outside the gene matches: 13. In germline, CDR1 is MDHEN, CDR2 SYDVKM. The CDR3, as DNA: TGTGCCAGCACCCTTGGGGGACTAGTAATGTCCGGGGAGCTGTTTTTT. Its protein product is CASTLGGLVMSGELFF.

The chain links TRBV27 to TRBJ2-2; possible D gene TRBD1, 6 bases. Germline-derived CDR1 and CDR2 are MNHEY and SMNVEV (reference sequence). CDR3 length: 13 residues. Trimming pared 8 bases from V and 1 base from J, leaving 8 bases between. The CDR3 here is CASGGRNTGELFF. The CDR3 nucleotides read TGTGCCAGCGGGGGCAGGAACACCGGGGAGCTGTTTTTT.

Ten or more counts support this clone. V gene TRBV29-1 combines with J gene TRBJ2-7; 8 bases line up with TRBD1. Germline V gene sequence: CDR1 SQVTM, CDR2 ANQGSEA. The CDR3 is made up of 15 amino acids. The V segment lost 4 bases and the J segment 0 bases; nucleotides outside the gene matches: 8. This CDR3 reads CSVGVGTGGSYEQYF. CDR3 DNA: TGCAGCGTTGGGGTTGGTACAGGGGGCTCCTACGAGCAGTACTTC.

The rearrangement joins TRBV4-1 to TRBJ2-5, with TRBD1 identical over 7 bases. V lost 8 bases and J lost 3; bases outside the gene matches: 6. The CDR3 spans 13 residues. Germline assignment: CDR1 MGHRA and CDR2 YSYEKL. CDR3 sequence (DNA): TGCGCCAGCCGCTCGACAGGGAAAGAGACCCAGTACTTC. As protein: CASRSTGKETQYF.

The rearrangement links TRBV11-2 to TRBJ2-5; 8 nucleotides match TRBD2. The length of the CDR3 is 15 residues. The germline gives CDR1 SGHAT, CDR2 FQNNGV. V trimming: 4 bases; J trimming: 2 bases; junction bases outside the gene matches: 6. The CDR3 spells CASSSPASGQETQYF. DNA for the CDR3: TGTGCCAGCAGCTCCCCCGCTAGCGGGCAAGAGACCCAGTACTTC. The complete variable domain, with remaining parts taken from reference TRBV11-2 and TRBJ2-5, reads EAGVAQSPRYKIIEKRQSVAFWCNPISGHATLYWYQQILGQGPKLLIQFQNNGVVDDSQLPKDRFSAERLKGVDSTLKIQPAKLEDSAVYLCASSSPASGQETQYFGPGTRLLVL.